Shown below are 12 T cell receptor beta chains from a single sample sequenced in a study of circulating and synovial CD4+ cells in juvenile arthritis. Some clones are missing from TCRdb's copy, which holds only in-frame ones; the method was immunoSEQ multiplex PCR. In the table there are approximately 31,000 clones, nearly 95% of which are singletons. What was sequenced was CD4+ T cells from blood. The receptors stem from a human donor with juvenile idiopathic arthritis.

The chain has TRBV21-1 and TRBJ1-2; TRBD1, as called in the table, went unchecked against the DNA. TRBV21-1 is labeled a pseudogene. This CDR3 comprises 17 residues. CDR3 coding DNA: TGTGCCAGCAGCAAGCCCTCCGGACCACAGGAGAACTATGGCTACACCTTC. Residues: CASSKPSGPQENYGYTF.

This clone came up a few times. The chain combines TRBV19 with TRBJ1-3; the D is unclear. V was pared by 5 bases and J by 0 bases, with 11 bases between. The CDR3 is 15 residues long. Germline V gene sequence: CDR1 LNHDA, CDR2 SQIVND (reference sequence). The CDR3 is CASSSIGGSGNTIYF. CDR3 in DNA: TGTGCCAGTAGTTCCATTGGCGGCTCTGGAAACACCATATATTTT.

The chain uses TRBV6-5 and TRBJ2-5; 9 bases agree with TRBD1. V shed 7 bases, J shed 1 base, and the junction held 7 bases outside the gene matches. CDR3 size: 15 residues. Germline values: CDR1 MNHEY, CDR2 SVGAGI. In DNA form, the CDR3 reads TGTGCCAGCATGAACGCACAGGGGGCCCAAGAGACCCAGTACTTC. Protein sequence: CASMNAQGAQETQYF.

This chain uses TRBV11-2 with TRBJ1-1; D unclear. Germline CDR1 reads SGHAT; CDR2 reads FQNNGV. This CDR3 is 13 amino acids long. V gave up 4 bases and J gave up 1 base, with 7 bases separating them. CDR3 sequence reads: CASSSAGNTEAFF. The CDR3 DNA reads as TGTGCCAGCAGCTCGGCAGGGAACACTGAAGCTTTCTTT.

The V and J genes are TRBV7-2 and TRBJ2-1, with D maybe TRBD2 (6 bases). Germline-derived CDR1 and CDR2 are SGHTA and FQGNSA. This CDR3 is 17 amino acids long. V lost 1 base and J lost 2, with 15 bases in between. DNA of the CDR3: TGTGCCAGCAGCTTAGGAGGTTCAGCGGGCCCCTACAATGAGCAGTTCTTC. Encoded protein: CASSLGGSAGPYNEQFF.

The chain uses TRBV19 and TRBJ1-2; possibly TRBD1 for D (6 bases). Trimming removed 3 bases from V and 3 bases from J, with 23 bases in between. CDR1 is LNHDA and CDR2 is SQIVND in the germline V gene (reference sequence). This CDR3 region has 18 residues. This CDR3 reads CASSIFMVTGKLDYGYTF. CDR3 DNA: TGTGCCAGTAGTATTTTCATGGTTACAGGGAAATTGGACTATGGCTACACCTTC.

The genes are TRBV11-2 and TRBJ2-7; a possible D gene is TRBD1 (5 bases). CDR1 SGHAT and CDR2 FQNNGV come from the germline V gene. V lost 6 bases, J lost 1 base, and 16 bases lay in between. This CDR3 has 15 residues. CDR3 amino acids: CASSSQGKGSYEQYF. The CDR3 bases are TGTGCCAGCAGTTCCCAGGGAAAAGGGTCCTACGAGCAGTACTTC.

The rearrangement uses TRBV28 and TRBJ2-5; D is uncertain. The CDR3 consists of 11 residues. Trimming left V 3 bases short and J 7 bases short, with 6 bases between. Looked up from germline, CDR1 is MDHEN and CDR2 is SYDVKM. CDR3: CASSLRGTQYF. The CDR3 coding sequence is TGTGCCAGCAGTTTGAGAGGGACCCAGTACTTC.

The chain combines TRBV10-1 with TRBJ2-7, with 14 bases fitting TRBD2. CDR1 is WNHNN and CDR2 is SYGVQD in the germline V gene (reference sequence). This CDR3 has 17 amino acids. The trim removed 6 bases at V and 0 bases at J, leaving 7 bases unmatched. In DNA form, the CDR3 reads TGCGCCAGCAGCCCCGGGACTAGCGGGGGCCCCTCCTACGAGCAGTACTTC. It is translated as CASSPGTSGGPSYEQYF.

The chain couples TRBV10-2 to TRBJ2-2, with TRBD2 matching over 11 bases. Trimming took 2 bases from V and 6 from J; bases not matched to a gene: 5. Germline CDR1 reads WSHSY; CDR2 reads SAAADI. The CDR3 contains 16 residues. In nucleotides, the CDR3 is TGCGCCAGCAGTGAGATTCTACTAGCGGGAGCCGGGGAGCTGTTTTTT. Amino acid sequence: CASSEILLAGAGELFF.

The chain joins TRBV6-5 to TRBJ1-2; no clear D. From germline, CDR1 is MNHEY and CDR2 SVGAGI. Trimming cost V 7 bases and J 10 bases, with 13 bases left between them. The CDR3 is made up of 11 amino acids. CDR3: CASIRAGDYTF. In nucleotides, the CDR3 is TGTGCCAGCATTCGGGCCGGGGACTACACCTTC.

The chain joins TRBV19 to TRBJ2-1; 10 bases agree with TRBD2. Germline CDR1 LNHDA, CDR2 SQIVND (reference sequence). The V gene end was trimmed by 6 bases and the J gene end by 6 bases; junction bases not matched to a gene: 8. The CDR3 is made up of 15 amino acids. The CDR3 region has the DNA TGTGCCAGTAGCCTCGGGACTAGCGCCTTCAATGAGCAGTTCTTC. Its protein is CASSLGTSAFNEQFF. The full variable domain, with the rest looked up from reference TRBV19 and TRBJ2-1, is DGGITQSPKYLFRKEGQNVTLSCEQNLNHDAMYWYRQDPGQGLRLIYYSQIVNDFQKGDIAEGYSVSREKKESFPLTVTSAQKNPTAFYLCASSLGTSAFNEQFFGPGTRLTVL.